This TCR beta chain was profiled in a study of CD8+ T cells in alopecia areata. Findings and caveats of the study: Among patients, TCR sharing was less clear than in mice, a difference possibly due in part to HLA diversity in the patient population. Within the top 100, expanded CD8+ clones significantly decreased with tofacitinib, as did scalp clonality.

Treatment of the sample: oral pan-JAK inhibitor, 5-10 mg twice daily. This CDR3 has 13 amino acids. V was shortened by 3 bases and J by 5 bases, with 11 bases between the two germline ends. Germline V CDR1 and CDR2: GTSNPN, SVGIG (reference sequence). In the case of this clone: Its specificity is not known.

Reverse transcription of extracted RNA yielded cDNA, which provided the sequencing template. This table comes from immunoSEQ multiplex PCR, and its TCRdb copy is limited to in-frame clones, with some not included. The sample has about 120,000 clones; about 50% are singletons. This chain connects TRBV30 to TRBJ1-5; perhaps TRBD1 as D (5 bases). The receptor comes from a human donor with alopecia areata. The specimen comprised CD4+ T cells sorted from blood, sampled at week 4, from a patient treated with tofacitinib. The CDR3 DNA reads TGTGCCTGGAGCGGACACGTGGATCAGCCCCAGCATTTT. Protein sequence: CAWSGHVDQPQHF. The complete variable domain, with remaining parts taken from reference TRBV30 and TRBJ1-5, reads SQTIHQWPATLVQPVGSPLSLECTVEGTSNPNLYWYRQAAGRGLQLLFYSVGIGQISSEVPQNLSASRPQDRQFILSSKKLLLSDSGFYLCAWSGHVDQPQHFGDGTRLSIL.